The next 20 T cell receptor beta chains were all read from a single sample in a study of T cell clones after liver transplantation. Using immunoSEQ multiplex PCR, the repertoire was profiled, and TCRdb retains in-frame clones only, with some absent. The table records under 20,000 clones, 80% to 90% of them present only once. The material was CD8+ T cells from blood, obtained before liver transplant. The receptors here all came from a human donor who received a liver transplant.

The sample holds a few counts of this clone. The chain joins TRBV5-1 to TRBJ2-3, with D unclear. The ends were cut back, 3 bases at V and 3 bases at J, with 11 bases in the middle. Germline-derived CDR1 and CDR2 are SGHRS and YFSETQ. The CDR3 covers 14 residues. CDR3 bases: TGCGCCAGCAGCTCCCAAGGGCCAACAGATACGCAGTATTTT. Translation: CASSSQGPTDTQYF.

This rearrangement joins TRBV29-1 to TRBJ1-1; D gene unclear. This CDR3 has 15 amino acids. The germline V gene has CDR1 SQVTM and CDR2 ANQGSEA. V was shortened by 0 bases and J by 2 bases, with 13 bases between the two germline ends. The CDR3 reads CSVEDLPEGNTEAFF. The CDR3 region has the DNA TGCAGCGTTGAAGATCTCCCGGAGGGAAACACTGAAGCTTTCTTT.

The chain joins TRBV19 to TRBJ2-7; 9 nucleotides align to TRBD2. Per germline, CDR1 LNHDA and CDR2 SQIVND (reference sequence). Unmatched junction bases numbered 13, after V lost 3 bases and J lost 4 bases. The CDR3 totals 17 residues. The CDR3, as DNA: TGTGCCAGTAGTATTTCTAGCGGGACGACCTTTATTTACGAGCAGTACTTC. Translated, it gives CASSISSGTTFIYEQYF.

This CDR3 is CASSLGGNTEAFF. CDR3 DNA sequence: TGCGCCAGCAGCCTCGGGGGGAACACTGAAGCTTTCTTT. This rearrangement joins TRBV5-1 to TRBJ1-1, with TRBD1 as a possible D gene (5 bases). Trimming took off 4 bases at V and 1 base at J, with 8 bases between the two ends. The germline CDR1 and CDR2 sequences are SGHRS and YFSETQ. There are 13 residues in the CDR3. Supplemented by reference TRBV5-1 and TRBJ1-1, the full variable domain reads KAGVTQTPRYLIKTRGQQVTLSCSPISGHRSVSWYQQTPGQGLQFLFEYFSETQRNKGNFPGRFSGRQFSNSRSEMNVSTLELGDSALYLCASSLGGNTEAFFGQGTRLTVV.

This chain uses TRBV15 with TRBJ2-1; D remains ambiguous. V was shortened by 0 bases and J by 8 bases, with 8 bases between the two germline ends. This CDR3 spans 13 amino acids. Germline V gene sequence: CDR1 LNHNV, CDR2 YYDKDF (reference sequence). The CDR3 DNA is TGTGCCACCAGCAGAGATCGGAGAGATGAGCAGTTCTTC. Translating it yields CATSRDRRDEQFF.

The chain carries TRBV30 and TRBJ2-6; D remains ambiguous. The V end was cut by 4 bases, the J end by 5 bases, with 24 bases between. There are 18 residues in the CDR3. CDR1 is GTSNPN, CDR2 SVGIG, per germline (reference sequence). The CDR3 is CAWMEKRYKQSRANVLTF. DNA of the CDR3: TGTGCCTGGATGGAGAAGCGTTATAAACAAAGTCGGGCCAACGTCCTGACTTTC.

The chain joins TRBV11-1 to TRBJ1-2, with 7 bases lining up with TRBD1. Germline CDR1 and CDR2: SGHAT and FQDESV (reference sequence). The trim removed 3 bases at V and 10 bases at J, leaving 14 bases unmatched. The CDR3 consists of 15 residues. CDR3 protein: CASSFPSDPGQTYTF. As DNA, the CDR3 is TGTGCCAGCAGCTTCCCGAGCGACCCGGGACAGACCTACACCTTC.

The chain uses TRBV27 and TRBJ2-7; D unresolved. This CDR3 is built from 11 residues. Trimming removed 5 bases at V and 4 bases at J, with 6 bases between. CDR1 and CDR2 from the germline V gene are MNHEY and SMNVEV (reference sequence). The CDR3 region has the DNA TGTGCCAGCAGTACAGCTTACGAGCAGTACTTC. Protein sequence: CASSTAYEQYF.

V gene TRBV27 combines with J gene TRBJ1-2; TRBD1 agrees at 7 bases. There are 12 residues in the CDR3. Germline lookup yields CDR1 MNHEY and CDR2 SMNVEV (reference sequence). Trimming cost V 6 bases and J 7 bases; bases outside gene matches: 5. The CDR3: CASSPDRSGYTF. Written as DNA, the CDR3 is TGTGCCAGCAGCCCGGACAGGAGTGGCTACACCTTC.

The CDR3: CASSDWTENTEAFF. In DNA form, the CDR3 reads TGTGCCAGCAGCGACTGGACGGAGAACACTGAAGCTTTCTTT. The chain combines TRBV7-8 with TRBJ1-1; D unclear. Germline V gene data show CDR1 as SGHVS and CDR2 as FQNEAQ. Trimming shortened V by 5 bases and J by 1 base, and 11 bases separated the two germline ends. The CDR3 length is 14 residues.

The V gene is TRBV11-2, the J gene TRBJ2-3, with 11 positions matching TRBD2. Germline lookup yields CDR1 SGHAT and CDR2 FQNNGV. The V gene end was trimmed by 3 bases and the J gene end by 6 bases; junction bases not matched to a gene: 5. This CDR3 spans 15 amino acids. The CDR3 DNA follows: TGTGCCAGCAGCTTCCTTAGCGGGAGGGGGGATACGCAGTATTTT. Its protein is CASSFLSGRGDTQYF.

The V and J genes are TRBV28 and TRBJ2-1; 7 bases are shared with TRBD1. The length of the CDR3 is 14 residues. The germline V gene encodes CDR1 MDHEN and CDR2 SYDVKM. The ends lost 5 bases at V and 6 bases at J; junction bases unmatched: 7. CDR3 in DNA: TGTGCCAGCAGTCGGGACAGAGTGCCCAATGAGCAGTTCTTC. It translates to CASSRDRVPNEQFF.

The rearrangement uses TRBV29-1 and TRBJ2-5, with 9 bases aligning to TRBD2. CDR3 length: 15 amino acids. The germline gives CDR1 SQVTM, CDR2 ANQGSEA. V lost 4 bases, J lost 4 bases, and 10 bases stayed unmatched. CDR3 nucleotides: TGCAGCGTTGCTGGGGTTAGCGGGAGTGGAGAGACCCAGTACTTC. Translated, it gives CSVAGVSGSGETQYF.

V usage is TRBV15 and J usage is TRBJ2-7; D may be TRBD1 (5 bases). The germline V gene has CDR1 LNHNV and CDR2 YYDKDF (reference sequence). This CDR3 region has 13 residues. Trimming shortened V by 5 bases and J by 1 base, and 9 bases separated the two germline ends. The CDR3 bases are TGTGCCACCAGCGTAGGGGTTTCCTACGAGCAGTACTTC. Residues: CATSVGVSYEQYF.

The chain uses TRBV2 and TRBJ2-1; D is undetermined. CDR3 length equals 12 residues. Trimming cost V 8 bases and J 4 bases, with 9 bases left between them. The germline CDR1 and CDR2 sequences are SNHLY and FYNNEI. In DNA, the CDR3 is TGTGCCAGCTCAAGCGTTTACAATGAGCAGTTCTTC. Amino acids: CASSSVYNEQFF.

V gene TRBV7-9 combines with J gene TRBJ2-3; perhaps TRBD2 as D (6 bases). Germline lookup yields CDR1 SEHNR and CDR2 FQNEAQ (reference sequence). V was trimmed by 5 bases and J by 6 bases, leaving 18 bases between them. The CDR3 is made up of 15 amino acids. This chain's CDR3 is CASSPFSGGVDTQYF. For the CDR3, the DNA is TGTGCCAGCAGCCCGTTTTCTGGCGGGGTGGATACGCAGTATTTT.

The chain recombines TRBV6-1 with TRBJ2-3; TRBD2 aligns across 8 bases. V lost 5 bases, J lost 0 bases, and 4 bases stayed unmatched. The CDR3 runs 15 residues. Germline V lookup: CDR1 MNHNS, CDR2 SASEGT. The CDR3 loop is CASSTLAGSTDTQYF. The CDR3 nucleotides are TGTGCCAGCAGTACTCTAGCGGGCAGCACAGATACGCAGTATTTT.

V gene TRBV2 combines with J gene TRBJ2-5; D might be TRBD1 or TRBD2, each matching 5 bases. The germline gives CDR1 SNHLY, CDR2 FYNNEI. Trimming left V 4 bases short and J 5 bases short, with 5 bases between. There are 11 residues in the CDR3. The CDR3 spells CASSGGETQYF. CDR3 coding DNA: TGTGCCAGCAGTGGGGGGGAGACCCAGTACTTC.

This clone was picked up a small number of times. The chain is built from TRBV28 and TRBJ2-5; D is unresolved. Between the trimmed V and J ends, which lost 2 bases and 2 bases, there was a span of 15 bases. This CDR3 is built from 16 residues. The germline V gene has CDR1 MDHEN and CDR2 SYDVKM. CDR3 sequence (DNA): TGTGCCAGCAGTTTAAGGGTAGCAGGTCTACAAGAGACCCAGTACTTC. It translates to CASSLRVAGLQETQYF.

This clone was observed a single time. The V call is TRBV28, the J call TRBJ2-7; TRBD2 matches at 9 bases. With V trimmed by 6 bases and J by 6 bases, 12 bases remained unmatched. Looked up from germline, CDR1 is MDHEN and CDR2 is SYDVKM. The CDR3 sequence is 15 residues long. The CDR3 nucleotides are TGTGCCAGCAGCCCTAGACTAGCGGAGCGGCGCGAGCAGTACTTC. Protein product: CASSPRLAERREQYF.